The present entry profiles one T cell receptor (beta chain) with its context. Its antigen is not identified. This sample also contains other DNA sequences that code for the same CDR3. These data originate in a study of T cell responses to AZD1222 COVID-19 vaccine. Clones were sequenced by immunoSEQ multiplex PCR, and TCRdb holds only the in-frame ones, with some missing. The sample yields about 53,000 clones, approximately 84% seen once. Overall study results and limits: Most donors were white British, females outnumbered males, and clonal diversity was possibly underestimated. Dominant CD4 TCR responses targeted spike regions 160-218 and 743-854. The study found Spike-specific TCR breadth and depth rose after two AZD1222 doses.

The CDR3 consists of 14 residues. The V and J ends lost 0 bases and 2 bases respectively, with 8 bases between them. Germline V gene lookup returns CDR1 SGHAT and CDR2 FQDESV (reference sequence). The sequence was collected from an adult in good health. Specimen: peripheral blood, collected on day 0 of AZD1222 vaccination. The chain employs TRBV11-1 and TRBJ2-7; D perhaps matches TRBD2 (6 bases). The CDR3 nucleotides read TGTGCCAGCAGCTTAGCTAGCGGAACCTACGAGCAGTACTTC. This encodes CASSLASGTYEQYF.